Listed below are T cell receptor beta chains from one sample, sequenced in a study of cytomegalovirus exposure and HLA in healthy donors. TCRdb's table, derived via immunoSEQ multiplex PCR, lists solely in-frame clones and lacks some. The sample shows more than 95,000 clones, 70% to 85% of them seen only once. The sequencing input was PBMCs. These receptor sequences come from a woman aged 40-49 years in good health and CMV-seropositive. The CDR3 runs from the conserved cysteine through the conserved F or W. The D gene is left open where the match is weak.

CDR3 protein,CDR3 DNA,J gene,D gene,V gene,CDR3 length
CASSFLRTNEKLFF,TGTGCCAGCAGTTTCCTACGTACGAATGAAAAACTGTTTTTT,TRBJ1-4,.,TRBV28,14
CASSPAQTGNQETQYF,TGTGCCAGCAGCCCGGCCCAGACAGGGAATCAAGAGACCCAGTACTTC,TRBJ2-5,TRBD1,TRBV9,16
CASSQRQGYYGYTF,TGTGCCAGCAGTCAAAGACAGGGGTACTATGGCTACACCTTC,TRBJ1-2,TRBD1,TRBV28,14
CASRSTGIYGYTF,TGTGCCAGCAGATCGACAGGGATATATGGCTACACCTTC,TRBJ1-2,TRBD1,TRBV28,13
CASSLVVTAGQETQYF,TGTGCCAGCAGCTTAGTAGTAACGGCAGGGCAAGAGACCCAGTACTTC,TRBJ2-5,.,TRBV11-2,16
CASSLLWDRDYEQYF,TGTGCCAGCAGCTTGTTATGGGACAGGGACTACGAGCAGTACTTC,TRBJ2-7,TRBD1,TRBV5-5,15
CASSLRDSSSYNEQFF,TGTGCCAGCAGTTTACGGGACTCCAGCTCCTACAATGAGCAGTTCTTC,TRBJ2-1,.,TRBV28,16
CASSPRDRAGELFF,TGTGCCAGCAGCCCCCGGGACAGGGCCGGGGAGCTGTTTTTT,TRBJ2-2,TRBD1,TRBV7-6,14
CASSKGAASGYNEQFF,TGTGCCAGCTCTAAGGGAGCCGCTAGCGGGTACAATGAGCAGTTCTTC,TRBJ2-1,TRBD2,TRBV11-2,16
CASSLTSEDRPDTQYF,TGTGCCAGCAGCTTAACCAGCGAAGACCGGCCAGATACGCAGTATTTT,TRBJ2-3,.,TRBV7-3,16
CASSGSDASNQPQHF,TGTGCCAGCAGTGGCAGTGATGCCAGCAATCAGCCCCAGCATTTT,TRBJ1-5,.,TRBV28,15
CASSGDRVKETQYF,TGTGCCAGCAGTGGCGACAGGGTTAAGGAGACCCAGTACTTC,TRBJ2-5,TRBD1,TRBV2,14
CASSFNSGRAGELFF,TGTGCCAGCAGCTTTAACAGCGGACGGGCCGGGGAGCTGTTTTTT,TRBJ2-2,.,TRBV5-4,15
CASSLINEQGYEQYF,TGTGCCAGCAGCTTGATTAACGAACAGGGCTACGAGCAGTACTTC,TRBJ2-7,.,TRBV5-4,15
CASSIGGTYNEQFF,TGTGCCAGTAGTATAGGAGGGACCTACAATGAGCAGTTCTTC,TRBJ2-1,.,TRBV19,14
CASSPKGQTSGNTIYF,TGTGCCAGCAGCCCCAAAGGACAGACCTCTGGAAACACCATATATTTT,TRBJ1-3,.,TRBV9,16
CAISIADHQETQYF,TGTGCCATATCAATAGCGGACCACCAAGAGACCCAGTACTTC,TRBJ2-5,.,TRBV6-5,14